The rows below give T cell receptor beta chains drawn from one sample of a study of blood T cells in healthy people across ages. TCRdb independently ran MiXCR on the 5' RACE reads; one entry per CDR3 protein. This table has fewer than 1,000,000 distinct CDR3 sequences, approximately 44% appearing once. Sequenced material: blood. These receptors originate from a man in his sixties in good health. Both conserved end residues are part of each CDR3. The D gene is left open where the match is weak. Clone size, where shown, is once, few, many, or a class for clones that have expanded.

d_call: TRBD1; j_call: TRBJ2-5; v_call: TRBV10-3; cdr3_length: 13; clone_size: few; cdr3_nt: TGTGCCATCAGTGAACAGGGGGCAGAGACCCAGTACTTC; cdr3_aa: CAISEQGAETQYF
d_call: .; j_call: TRBJ2-1; v_call: TRBV7-8; cdr3_length: 14; clone_size: few; cdr3_nt: TGTGCCAGCAGCTTAGGGCAGGGTTCCCATGAGCAGTTCTTC; cdr3_aa: CASSLGQGSHEQFF
d_call: .; j_call: TRBJ1-2; v_call: TRBV29-1; cdr3_length: 13; clone_size: .; cdr3_nt: TGCAGCGTTGAAGATGCCCCCTCGGATGGCTACACCTTC; cdr3_aa: CSVEDAPSDGYTF
d_call: .; j_call: TRBJ1-5; v_call: TRBV30; cdr3_length: 13; clone_size: .; cdr3_nt: TGTGCCTGGAGTTCGGGTCCAAATCAGCCCCAGCATTTT; cdr3_aa: CAWSSGPNQPQHF
d_call: .; j_call: TRBJ1-2; v_call: TRBV20-1; cdr3_length: 11; clone_size: .; cdr3_nt: TGCAGTTATGGGACCGCGGTACGCTACACCTTC; cdr3_aa: CSYGTAVRYTF
d_call: .; j_call: TRBJ1-6; v_call: TRBV6-5; cdr3_length: 13; clone_size: few; cdr3_nt: TGTGCCAGCAATTACAGGGAGAATTCACCCCTCCACTTT; cdr3_aa: CASNYRENSPLHF
d_call: .; j_call: TRBJ1-2; v_call: TRBV12-3/TRBV12-4; cdr3_length: 13; clone_size: .; cdr3_nt: TGTGCCAGCAGTTTCAAGCCCGAGGGGGGCTACACCTTC; cdr3_aa: CASSFKPEGGYTF
d_call: TRBD1; j_call: TRBJ1-2; v_call: TRBV5-1; cdr3_length: 15; clone_size: .; cdr3_nt: TGCGCCAGCAGCCGGGCCGGGACAGGGTCGAGAGGCTACACCTTC; cdr3_aa: CASSRAGTGSRGYTF
d_call: .; j_call: TRBJ1-4; v_call: TRBV15; cdr3_length: 15; clone_size: .; cdr3_nt: TGTGCCACCAGCAGAGACCGCCAAACTAATGAAAAACTGTTTTTT; cdr3_aa: CATSRDRQTNEKLFF
d_call: .; j_call: TRBJ2-7; v_call: TRBV6-1; cdr3_length: 16; clone_size: .; cdr3_nt: TGTGCCAGCAGTGGGGGGGAGGTGGGGCTTTGGAACGAGCAGTACTTC; cdr3_aa: CASSGGEVGLWNEQYF
d_call: .; j_call: TRBJ2-5; v_call: TRBV5-1; cdr3_length: 11; clone_size: .; cdr3_nt: TGCGCCAGCATCGAGGCAGAGACCCAGTACTTC; cdr3_aa: CASIEAETQYF
d_call: TRBD1; j_call: TRBJ2-2; v_call: TRBV9; cdr3_length: 15; clone_size: .; cdr3_nt: TGTGCCAGCAGCGCGGGACAGGGTGGCACCGGGGAGCTGTTTTTT; cdr3_aa: CASSAGQGGTGELFF
d_call: .; j_call: TRBJ1-2; v_call: TRBV28; cdr3_length: 12; clone_size: .; cdr3_nt: TGTGCCAGCAGTTTACGGATTTATGGCTACACCTTC; cdr3_aa: CASSLRIYGYTF
d_call: .; j_call: TRBJ1-6; v_call: TRBV4-3; cdr3_length: 13; clone_size: .; cdr3_nt: TGCGCCAGCAGCCAATCTTGGGTTTCACCCCTCCACTTT; cdr3_aa: CASSQSWVSPLHF
d_call: .; j_call: TRBJ2-1; v_call: TRBV15; cdr3_length: 15; clone_size: .; cdr3_nt: TGTGCCACCAGCAGGACCGGGGCAGGAACGAATGAGCAGTTCTTC; cdr3_aa: CATSRTGAGTNEQFF
d_call: .; j_call: TRBJ2-5; v_call: TRBV29-1; cdr3_length: 13; clone_size: .; cdr3_nt: TGCAGCGTTGAAGATAGGACACAAGAGACCCAGTACTTC; cdr3_aa: CSVEDRTQETQYF
d_call: TRBD2; j_call: TRBJ2-3; v_call: TRBV24-1; cdr3_length: 15; clone_size: .; cdr3_nt: TGTGCCACCAGTGATTCGCGGGGGAGCACAGATACGCAGTATTTT; cdr3_aa: CATSDSRGSTDTQYF
d_call: .; j_call: TRBJ2-7; v_call: TRBV11-2; cdr3_length: 16; clone_size: .; cdr3_nt: TGTGCCAGCAGCGTAAGATCACTTAGCTCCTACAATGAGCAGTACTTC; cdr3_aa: CASSVRSLSSYNEQYF
d_call: .; j_call: TRBJ2-7; v_call: TRBV6-6; cdr3_length: 13; clone_size: .; cdr3_nt: TGTGCCAGCAGACGGACAGGGAGGGACGAGCAGTACTTC; cdr3_aa: CASRRTGRDEQYF
d_call: TRBD1; j_call: TRBJ2-1; v_call: TRBV20-1; cdr3_length: 17; clone_size: few; cdr3_nt: TGCAGTCCGTTTGGGACAGGGGGCGCCCAGTCCCCCAATGAGCAGTTCTTC; cdr3_aa: CSPFGTGGAQSPNEQFF
d_call: .; j_call: TRBJ2-5; v_call: TRBV20-1; cdr3_length: 13; clone_size: .; cdr3_nt: TGCAGTGCTAGTACACAGGAATCTGGGACCCAGTACTTC; cdr3_aa: CSASTQESGTQYF
d_call: .; j_call: TRBJ2-7; v_call: TRBV6-2/TRBV6-3; cdr3_length: 16; clone_size: .; cdr3_nt: TGTGCCAGCAGTTACTCCCAAGACAGGTTAACCTACGAGCAGTACTTC; cdr3_aa: CASSYSQDRLTYEQYF
d_call: .; j_call: TRBJ2-3; v_call: TRBV7-6; cdr3_length: 15; clone_size: .; cdr3_nt: TGTGCCAGCAGCATTCGAGCGGATAGCACAGATACGCAGTATTTT; cdr3_aa: CASSIRADSTDTQYF
d_call: .; j_call: TRBJ1-6; v_call: TRBV25-1; cdr3_length: 19; clone_size: once; cdr3_nt: TGTGCCAGCAGCGCTGGAGAGTGGACACGGACGCCTTATAATTCACCCCTCCACTTT; cdr3_aa: CASSAGEWTRTPYNSPLHF
d_call: TRBD2; j_call: TRBJ2-7; v_call: TRBV7-2; cdr3_length: 15; clone_size: .; cdr3_nt: TGTGCCAGCAGGCCCGCAGGGACTAACTCCTACGAGCAGTACTTC; cdr3_aa: CASRPAGTNSYEQYF
d_call: TRBD1; j_call: TRBJ1-2; v_call: TRBV20-1; cdr3_length: 15; clone_size: .; cdr3_nt: TGCAGTGCCAACGACTCAGGGGGCGGTAGCTATGGCTACACCTTC; cdr3_aa: CSANDSGGGSYGYTF
d_call: .; j_call: TRBJ1-5; v_call: TRBV12-3/TRBV12-4; cdr3_length: 12; clone_size: .; cdr3_nt: TGTGCCAGCAGGGGTTGGCCCGGGCCGCTGCATTTT; cdr3_aa: CASRGWPGPLHF
d_call: .; j_call: TRBJ2-3; v_call: TRBV27; cdr3_length: 14; clone_size: .; cdr3_nt: TGTGCCAGCAGGGAGGGCTTAAGCACAGATACGCAGTATTTT; cdr3_aa: CASREGLSTDTQYF
d_call: .; j_call: TRBJ2-7; v_call: TRBV6-1; cdr3_length: 14; clone_size: .; cdr3_nt: TGTGCCAGCAGTTATTCCGGACAACCCTACGAGCAGTACTTC; cdr3_aa: CASSYSGQPYEQYF
d_call: TRBD1; j_call: TRBJ2-3; v_call: TRBV5-1; cdr3_length: 15; clone_size: .; cdr3_nt: TGCGCCAGCAGCGGACAGGGACTTACCACAGATACGCAGTATTTT; cdr3_aa: CASSGQGLTTDTQYF
d_call: .; j_call: TRBJ2-7; v_call: TRBV12-3/TRBV12-4; cdr3_length: 13; clone_size: .; cdr3_nt: TGTGCCAGCAGTCGTACAAACGCCTACGAGCAGTACTTC; cdr3_aa: CASSRTNAYEQYF
d_call: .; j_call: TRBJ2-5; v_call: TRBV12-3/TRBV12-4; cdr3_length: 13; clone_size: few; cdr3_nt: TGTGCCAGCAGGCGGACACCCCAAGAGACCCAGTACTTC; cdr3_aa: CASRRTPQETQYF
d_call: .; j_call: TRBJ2-5; v_call: TRBV21-1; cdr3_length: 14; clone_size: .; cdr3_nt: TGTGCCAGCAGCCCCGGGACAGGAAGGGAGACCCAGTACTTC; cdr3_aa: CASSPGTGRETQYF
d_call: TRBD2; j_call: TRBJ2-1; v_call: TRBV6-6; cdr3_length: 16; clone_size: few; cdr3_nt: TGTGCCAGCAGTTACCCCTCTGATAGCGGGAGGGATGAGCAGTTCTTC; cdr3_aa: CASSYPSDSGRDEQFF
d_call: TRBD1; j_call: TRBJ2-1; v_call: TRBV29-1; cdr3_length: 13; clone_size: .; cdr3_nt: TGCAGCACGGGACAGGGAAGGAGAAATGAGCAGTTCTTC; cdr3_aa: CSTGQGRRNEQFF
d_call: .; j_call: TRBJ1-6; v_call: TRBV30; cdr3_length: 14; clone_size: .; cdr3_nt: TGTGCCCGGAGTGGAACAGCCGGATATTCACCCCTCCACTTT; cdr3_aa: CARSGTAGYSPLHF
d_call: .; j_call: TRBJ1-4; v_call: TRBV20-1; cdr3_length: 13; clone_size: .; cdr3_nt: TGCAGTGCTAGGTTTGGGAGTTGGGAAAAACTGTTTTTT; cdr3_aa: CSARFGSWEKLFF
d_call: .; j_call: TRBJ2-2; v_call: TRBV7-9; cdr3_length: 16; clone_size: few; cdr3_nt: TGTGCCAGCAGCCCAGTGGGACAAACCCTTACCGGGGAGCTGTTTTTT; cdr3_aa: CASSPVGQTLTGELFF
d_call: TRBD1; j_call: TRBJ2-6; v_call: TRBV30; cdr3_length: 16; clone_size: few; cdr3_nt: TGTGCCTGGAGTGGGACAGGGGCTACTGGGGCCAACGTCCTGACTTTC; cdr3_aa: CAWSGTGATGANVLTF
d_call: TRBD2; j_call: TRBJ2-3; v_call: TRBV20-1; cdr3_length: 13; clone_size: .; cdr3_nt: TGCAGTGCTCCAGCGGGGGCGGTGGATACGCAGTATTTT; cdr3_aa: CSAPAGAVDTQYF